Sequencing of this T cell receptor (beta chain) was carried out in a study of CD8+ T cells in alopecia areata. The overall study: After 6 to 18 months of tofacitinib, follow-up continued 6 months off drug. Overall study results and limits: One nonresponder leaves baseline CD8+ expansion's link to response uncertain. Against the mouse data, patients shared TCRs less clearly, possibly for HLA reasons. The study found higher clonality in lesional than normal scalp, especially in alopecia totalis/universalis.

Of note for this clone: No antigen is known for it. This specimen includes other DNA sequences encoding the same CDR3.

Reverse transcription of extracted RNA yielded cDNA, which provided the sequencing template. The repertoire was sequenced with immunoSEQ multiplex PCR; TCRdb's copy has only in-frame clones and lacks some. The table lists 150,000 to 250,000 clones, 45% to 75% of them singletons. The sample's treatment: oral pan-JAK inhibitor, 5-10 mg twice daily. The CDR3 length is 12 residues. V lost 4 bases to trimming and J lost 5 bases; unmatched junction nucleotides: 2. Germline-derived CDR1 and CDR2 are SQVTM and ANQGSEA. This chain connects TRBV29-1 to TRBJ1-2; 9 bases match TRBD1. The clonotype was recovered from a human donor with alopecia areata. The sequenced sample was CD4+ T cells sorted from blood, obtained at week 4, from a patient treated with tofacitinib. The CDR3 reads CSVAGTGYGYTF. The CDR3 DNA follows: TGCAGCGTTGCCGGGACAGGGTATGGCTACACCTTC.